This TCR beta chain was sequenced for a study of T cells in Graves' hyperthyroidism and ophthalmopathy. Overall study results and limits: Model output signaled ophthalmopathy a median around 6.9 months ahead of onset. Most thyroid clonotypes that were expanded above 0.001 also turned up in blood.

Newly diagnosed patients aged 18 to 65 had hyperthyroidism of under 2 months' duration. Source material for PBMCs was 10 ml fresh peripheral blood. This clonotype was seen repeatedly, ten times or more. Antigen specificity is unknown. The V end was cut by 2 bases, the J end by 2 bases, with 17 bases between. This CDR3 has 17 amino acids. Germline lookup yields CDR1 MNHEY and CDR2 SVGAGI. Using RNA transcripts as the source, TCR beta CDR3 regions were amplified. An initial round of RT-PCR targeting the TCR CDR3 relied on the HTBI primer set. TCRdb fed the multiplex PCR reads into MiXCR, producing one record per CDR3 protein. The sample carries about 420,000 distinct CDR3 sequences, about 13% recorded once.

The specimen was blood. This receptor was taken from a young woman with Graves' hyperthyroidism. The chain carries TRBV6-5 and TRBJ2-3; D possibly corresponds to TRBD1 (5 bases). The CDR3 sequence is CASSYRRLTVATDTQYF. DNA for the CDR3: TGTGCCAGCAGTTACCGTCGCCTGACAGTAGCCACAGATACGCAGTATTTT.